These 29 T cell receptor beta chains came from one sample sequenced in a study of T-cell memory formation after mild COVID-19. Via MiXCR, TCRdb re-called the 5' RACE reads, giving one row per CDR3 protein. The sample comprises 310,000 or so distinct CDR3 sequences, less than 20% of which are singletons, and around 23% rests with the top ten. The sample taken for sequencing was PBMCs or a T cell subset sorted from them (not recorded which). The receptor source for this set is a man younger than 35 who had mild COVID-19 (a few samples of this study predate the infection). Cell type and time point are not known.

The CDR3 DNA follows: TGCAGTGCTAGAGATTCCAGGGGCGCGTATGAAAAACTGTTTTTT. As protein: CSARDSRGAYEKLFF. The genes are TRBV20-1 and TRBJ1-4; tentatively, D is TRBD1 (6 bases). Looked up from germline, CDR1 is DFQATT and CDR2 is SNEGSKA (reference sequence). The CDR3 is 15 amino acids. The V and J ends lost 0 bases and 6 bases respectively, with 14 bases between them.

This clonotype has just a few counts. The CDR3 bases are TGTGCCAGCAGTTACGCTGGGGTAGCGGGGGGACCCTGGGACGGGGAGCTGTTTTTT. Amino acid sequence: CASSYAGVAGGPWDGELFF. The V gene is TRBV6-6, the J gene TRBJ2-2, with TRBD2 matching over 10 bases. There are 19 residues in the CDR3. V shed 2 bases and J 7 bases; nucleotides not matched to a gene: 16. CDR1 and CDR2 from the germline V gene are MNHNY and SVGAGI (reference sequence).

This clonotype was observed a handful of times. This rearrangement joins TRBV27 to TRBJ2-4; TRBD2 matches at 9 bases. Germline loops: CDR1 MNHEY, CDR2 SMNVEV (reference sequence). Trimming cost V 2 bases and J 8 bases; bases outside gene matches: 16. CDR3 length equals 18 residues. Here the CDR3 reads CASSLRIGRGGLVDIQYF. In nucleotides, the CDR3 is TGTGCCAGCAGTTTACGAATCGGGCGGGGGGGTCTTGTCGACATTCAGTACTTC.

This clonotype has only a few counts. The rearrangement links TRBV7-2 to TRBJ1-3; TRBD1 might be the D (6 bases). Trimming left V 5 bases short and J 3 bases short, with 14 bases between. From germline, CDR1 is SGHTA and CDR2 FQGNSA. The CDR3 is 15 amino acids. The CDR3 is CASSPRTGLGNTIYF. The CDR3, as DNA: TGTGCCAGCAGCCCAAGAACAGGGCTTGGAAACACCATATATTTT.

CDR3 nucleotide sequence: TGCGCCAGCAGCTTGGTGGGGACAGAGTACAATGAGCAGTTCTTC. Its protein product is CASSLVGTEYNEQFF. The chain combines TRBV5-1 with TRBJ2-1; 7 bases match TRBD1. Germline V gives CDR1 SGHRS, CDR2 YFSETQ. Trimming cost V 0 bases and J 4 bases; bases outside gene matches: 4. The length of the CDR3 is 15 residues.

The rearrangement uses TRBV28 and TRBJ1-5, with no clear D. With 5 bases removed from V and 0 bases from J, the gap between germline ends came to 14 bases. The CDR3 is made up of 16 amino acids. Germline CDR1 and CDR2: MDHEN and SYDVKM. CDR3 loop: CASSPRTDYSNQPQHF. CDR3 DNA: TGTGCCAGCAGTCCGAGGACCGATTATAGCAATCAGCCCCAGCATTTT.

The V and J genes are TRBV6-5 and TRBJ1-1; 10 nucleotides match TRBD1. After removal of 2 bases from V and 5 bases from J, the junction contained 5 bases not matched to a gene. CDR3 size: 15 residues. Germline V gene data show CDR1 as MNHEY and CDR2 as SVGAGI. The CDR3 sequence: CASSYRRTGGTEAFF. The CDR3 region has the DNA TGTGCCAGCAGTTACCGGAGGACAGGGGGAACTGAAGCTTTCTTT.

The chain has TRBV27 and TRBJ2-7; 7 nucleotides line up with TRBD1. Unmatched junction bases numbered 8, after V lost 3 bases and J lost 3 bases. The CDR3 is 15 amino acids. Germline CDR1 is MNHEY and CDR2 is SMNVEV (reference sequence). Written as DNA, the CDR3 is TGTGCCAGCAGTTTGGGTGCCCCAGGGGGCTACGAGCAGTACTTC. Protein product: CASSLGAPGGYEQYF.

The rearrangement joins TRBV5-4 to TRBJ2-2; 9 bases line up with TRBD1. CDR1 and CDR2 (germline): SGHNT, YYREEE (reference sequence). Trimming took 5 bases from V and 2 from J; bases not matched to a gene: 4. This CDR3 region has 15 residues. CDR3 nucleotide sequence: TGTGCCAGCAGTCAGGACAGGGGCAACACCGGGGAGCTGTTTTTT. It yields the protein CASSQDRGNTGELFF.

The chain's CDR3 is CASSLVGGHTEAFF. CDR3 sequence (DNA): TGCGCCAGCAGCTTGGTGGGGGGGCACACTGAAGCTTTCTTT. The rearrangement uses TRBV5-1 and TRBJ1-1, with D possibly matching TRBD1 (6 bases). There are 14 residues in the CDR3. Germline-derived CDR1 and CDR2 are SGHRS and YFSETQ. Trimming took 0 bases from V and 3 from J, leaving 9 bases between them.

The chain combines TRBV28 with TRBJ1-5, with a possible D match to TRBD1 (5 bases). Germline V gene lookup returns CDR1 MDHEN and CDR2 SYDVKM. Trimming left V 10 bases short and J 4 bases short, with 14 bases between. The CDR3 is 13 residues long. The CDR3 DNA reads TGTGCCACGGAATCTTCAGGGAATCAGCCCCAGCATTTT. Encoded protein: CATESSGNQPQHF.

This chain links TRBV20-1 with TRBJ1-5, with D uncertain. Between the trimmed V and J ends, which lost 4 bases and 2 bases, there was a span of 12 bases. Germline V lookup: CDR1 DFQATT, CDR2 SNEGSKA (reference sequence). This CDR3 comprises 14 residues. The CDR3: CSATGGSGNQPQHF. As DNA, the CDR3 is TGCAGTGCTACAGGTGGCAGCGGCAATCAGCCCCAGCATTTT.

As regards this clonotype: Its ends do not fully match the called genes, so a read error is possible. This chain uses TRBV4-2 with TRBJ2-3, with TRBD2 matching over 8 bases. Germline CDR1 LGHNA, CDR2 YNFKEQ. The CDR3 extends over 17 amino acids. The CDR3 region has the DNA TGTGCCAGCAGCCAGGTCGGGGGGAGCGGGGGCACGGATACGCAGTATTTT. Translating gives CASSQVGGSGGTDTQYF.

The chain links TRBV20-1 to TRBJ2-7, with TRBD2 matching 7 bases. The germline gives CDR1 DFQATT, CDR2 SNEGSKA (reference sequence). This CDR3 comprises 15 residues. The junction had 5 bases not matched to a gene; V was cut back by 0 bases and J by 0 bases. CDR3 protein: CSARDLAEASYEQYF. The CDR3 DNA sequence: TGCAGTGCTAGAGATCTAGCGGAGGCCTCCTACGAGCAGTACTTC.

In this sample, this clonotype turned up a few times. The V gene is TRBV4-3, the J gene TRBJ2-1; the match to TRBD1 covers 8 bases. Trimming cost V 5 bases and J 5 bases; bases outside gene matches: 5. The CDR3 consists of 14 residues. The germline V gene encodes CDR1 LGHNA and CDR2 YSLEER. The CDR3 spells CASSYQDRDNEQFF. In nucleotides, the CDR3 is TGCGCCAGCAGCTACCAGGACAGGGACAATGAGCAGTTCTTC.

This clonotype was found a few times. This sequence joins TRBV20-1 and TRBJ2-5, with 9 bases lining up with TRBD2. The V and J ends lost 0 bases and 5 bases, in that order; junction bases with no gene match: 7. Germline values: CDR1 DFQATT, CDR2 SNEGSKA (reference sequence). The CDR3 length is 15 residues. This CDR3 is CSARDPSGVGETQYF. The CDR3 DNA is TGCAGTGCTAGAGATCCTAGCGGGGTTGGGGAGACCCAGTACTTC.

This clonotype has at least ten counts. The chain carries TRBV12-3 or TRBV12-4 and TRBJ2-1; 7 nucleotides match TRBD2. The CDR3 totals 14 residues. V lost 7 bases to trimming and J lost 5 bases; unmatched junction nucleotides: 8. Here the CDR3 DNA reads TGTGCCAGCATCGCCGGGACTACCAACAATGAGCAGTTCTTC. Amino acids: CASIAGTTNNEQFF.

This clonotype came up once. The CDR3 here is CASTRTTGDGELFF. The CDR3 coding sequence is TGTGCCAGCACCAGAACAACGGGGGACGGGGAGCTGTTTTTT. The chain is built from TRBV12-3 or TRBV12-4 and TRBJ2-2; TRBD2 is a possible D gene (6 bases). The CDR3 has 14 residues. The V end lost 7 bases, the J end lost 7 bases, and 16 bases lay between the germline ends.

This clonotype has more than one count but fewer than ten. The genes are TRBV12-3 or TRBV12-4 and TRBJ1-2; 9 nucleotides agree with TRBD1. The CDR3 is 16 amino acids. V shed 6 bases and J 5 bases; nucleotides not matched to a gene: 13. The CDR3 is CASSSRWDRATYGYTF. CDR3 bases: TGTGCCAGCAGCTCCCGTTGGGACAGGGCGACGTATGGCTACACCTTC.

CDR3 DNA: TGTGCCAGTAACCCGCTAGGGAGGGGGGAAGCTTTCTTT. Protein: CASNPLGRGEAFF. V gene TRBV19 combines with J gene TRBJ1-1; possible D gene TRBD1, 6 bases. The CDR3 extends over 13 amino acids. The germline V gene encodes CDR1 LNHDA and CDR2 SQIVND (reference sequence). V dropped 7 bases and J dropped 8 bases, with 17 bases sitting between them.

This clonotype was seen a handful of times. The chain carries TRBV7-8 and TRBJ2-7; D perhaps matches TRBD1 (5 bases). The germline CDR1 and CDR2 sequences are SGHVS and FQNEAQ. Trimming removed 3 bases at V and 3 bases at J, with 18 bases between. This CDR3 region has 16 residues. CDR3 in amino acids: CASSFETVDILYEQYF. The CDR3 nucleotides are TGTGCCAGCAGCTTCGAAACAGTGGACATCCTCTACGAGCAGTACTTC.

This clonotype was observed a few times. The chain is built from TRBV4-1 and TRBJ1-4, with 7 bases that match TRBD1. The junction had 8 bases not matched to a gene; V was cut back by 4 bases and J by 6 bases. The germline V gene has CDR1 MGHRA and CDR2 YSYEKL. This CDR3 is built from 15 residues. The CDR3, as DNA: TGCGCCAGCAGCCCCCCGGGACAGCAGTATGAAAAACTGTTTTTT. This codes for CASSPPGQQYEKLFF.

This clonotype was counted at least ten times. The chain joins TRBV7-2 to TRBJ2-3, with 11 bases that match TRBD2. V lost 3 bases to trimming and J lost 4 bases; unmatched junction nucleotides: 0. Looked up from germline, CDR1 is SGHTA and CDR2 is FQGNSA. This CDR3 contains 14 residues. CDR3: CASSFSGGADTQYF. The CDR3 DNA follows: TGTGCCAGCAGCTTTAGCGGGGGGGCAGATACGCAGTATTTT. Full variable domain (remainder filled in from reference TRBV7-2 and TRBJ2-3): GAGVSQSPSNKVTEKGKDVELRCDPISGHTALYWYRQSLGQGLEFLIYFQGNSAPDKSGLPSDRFSAERTGGSVSTLTIQRTQQEDSAVYLCASSFSGGADTQYFGPGTRLTVL.

This clonotype was seen at least ten times. The V call is TRBV9, the J call TRBJ2-1, with 9 bases that match TRBD1. This CDR3 comprises 16 residues. The germline V gene has CDR1 SGDLS and CDR2 YYNGEE. With V trimmed by 2 bases and J by 4 bases, 7 bases remained unmatched. The CDR3: CASSVLGDREYNEQFF. The CDR3 bases are TGTGCCAGCAGCGTGTTGGGGGACAGGGAGTACAATGAGCAGTTCTTC.

This rearrangement joins TRBV5-1 to TRBJ1-1; 8 bases map to TRBD1. The CDR3 covers 14 residues. CDR1 is SGHRS, CDR2 YFSETQ, per germline. After removal of 4 bases from V and 3 bases from J, the junction contained 5 bases not matched to a gene. CDR3 nucleotide sequence: TGCGCCAGCAGCGTACAGGGGGGTGACACTGAAGCTTTCTTT. Encoded protein: CASSVQGGDTEAFF.

The chain joins TRBV7-3 to TRBJ2-3; D is possibly TRBD1 or TRBD2 (6 bases each). The CDR3 is 14 amino acids. V was cut by 4 bases and J by 6 bases, with 14 bases left in between. Germline V gene data show CDR1 as SGHTA and CDR2 as FQGTGA. DNA of the CDR3: TGTGCCAGCAGCTCCCTAGGGGGGAAGGATACGCAGTATTTT. Residues: CASSSLGGKDTQYF.

The rearrangement joins TRBV7-7 to TRBJ2-1, with 15 bases fitting TRBD2. V dropped 1 base and J dropped 9; count of bases not matched to a gene: 7. The V gene's germline CDR1 is SSHAT and CDR2 FNYEAQ (reference sequence). The CDR3 covers 17 residues. CDR3 sequence reads: CASSLGPGLAGGGEQFF. The CDR3 coding sequence is TGTGCCAGCAGCTTAGGCCCGGGACTAGCGGGGGGAGGTGAGCAGTTCTTC.

CDR3 sequence reads: CASKRTGAKNIQYF. DNA for the CDR3: TGTGCCAGCAAGAGGACAGGGGCCAAAAACATTCAGTACTTC. The rearrangement uses TRBV5-6 and TRBJ2-4; 8 bases are a match to TRBD1. The CDR3 extends over 14 amino acids. Trimming took 6 bases from V and 1 from J; bases not matched to a gene: 3. Germline CDR1 reads SGHDT; CDR2 reads YYEEEE. The variable domain in full, with the rest retrieved from reference TRBV5-6 and TRBJ2-4, is DAGVTQSPTHLIKTRGQQVTLRCSPKSGHDTVSWYQQALGQGPQFIFQYYEEEERQRGNFPDRFSGHQFPNYSSELNVNALLLGDSALYLCASKRTGAKNIQYFGAGTRLSVL.

This clonotype appeared a few times. The chain carries TRBV6-2 or TRBV6-3 and TRBJ2-7; TRBD1 might be the D (7 bases). V was trimmed by 6 bases and J by 4 bases, leaving 16 bases between them. Per germline, CDR1 MNHEY and CDR2 SVGEGT. This CDR3 contains 14 residues. The CDR3 DNA is TGTGCCAGCAGAGACGACAGGGAGGTTTACGAGCAGTACGTC. Amino acids: CASRDDREVYEQYV.